These 28 T cell receptor beta chains originate from one sample sequenced in a study of sequential checkpoint blockade in melanoma. The treatment: randomized to nivolumab then ipilimumab (arm A) or the reverse (arm B). TCRdb keeps only in-frame clones here, not all; method: immunoSEQ multiplex PCR. The sample consists of approximately 19,000 clones, less than 30% of them appearing once. The sample consisted of tumor tissue (inferred from file names), taken from a patient given nivolumab and ipilimumab in sequence. The receptors derive from a human donor with melanoma.

This clone was counted between two and nine times. The V and J genes are TRBV30 and TRBJ1-3; 7 bases are shared with TRBD1. J lost 2 bases, V lost 5 bases, and 12 bases had no gene match. The CDR3 runs to 16 residues. Looked up from germline, CDR1 is GTSNPN and CDR2 is SVGIG (reference sequence). CDR3 in DNA: TGTGCCTGGCGGAGGACAGGCTCTACCGCTGGAAACACCATATATTTT. Translated, it gives CAWRRTGSTAGNTIYF.

This clone was seen only a few times. The rearrangement joins TRBV10-3 to TRBJ1-2; 8 positions agree with TRBD1. The CDR3 has 13 amino acids. J lost 4 bases, V lost 2 bases, and 0 bases had no gene match. Germline CDR1 ENHRY, CDR2 SYGVKD. The CDR3 DNA is TGTGCCATCAGTGAGACAGGGGGCTATGGCTACACCTTC. Encoded protein: CAISETGGYGYTF.

This clone was observed a few times. The chain employs TRBV28 and TRBJ1-1; D remains ambiguous. Per the germline V gene, CDR1 is MDHEN and CDR2 is SYDVKM. V was trimmed by 7 bases and J by 3 bases, leaving 12 bases between them. This CDR3 is 13 amino acids long. CDR3 amino acids: CASTAGGYTEAFF. CDR3 DNA sequence: TGTGCCAGCACCGCGGGCGGCTACACTGAAGCTTTCTTT.

DNA of the CDR3: TGCGCCAGCAGCTTTCGAGGGGCCACTAATGAAAAACTGTTTTTT. Translating it yields CASSFRGATNEKLFF. The chain is built from TRBV5-1 and TRBJ1-4, with a weak D call TRBD1 (5 bases). V lost 2 bases, J lost 2 bases, and 10 bases lay in between. The CDR3 contains 15 residues. The germline V gene encodes CDR1 SGHRS and CDR2 YFSETQ.

This chain links TRBV5-1 with TRBJ1-1, with 7 bases identical to TRBD1. Germline lookup yields CDR1 SGHRS and CDR2 YFSETQ. V gave up 0 bases and J gave up 4 bases; unmatched junction bases: 6. This CDR3 spans 15 amino acids. CDR3 protein: CASSLASGGGTEAFF. The CDR3 DNA reads as TGCGCCAGCAGCTTGGCCTCAGGGGGAGGCACTGAAGCTTTCTTT.

Many counts were recorded for this clone. The genes are TRBV11-3 and TRBJ1-4, with D perhaps matching TRBD1 (5 bases). The germline V gene encodes CDR1 SGHNT and CDR2 YENEEA. The CDR3 has 15 amino acids. Trimming removed 5 bases from V and 8 bases from J, with 18 bases in between. The CDR3 bases are TGTGCCAGCAGCCCCGGGTCAGGGTTTGAAGAAAAACTGTTTTTT. Its protein product is CASSPGSGFEEKLFF.

The CDR3: CASSLLGIRHGYTF. The CDR3 DNA reads as TGTGCCAGCAGTCTTCTCGGTATTCGCCATGGCTACACCTTC. The chain couples TRBV28 to TRBJ1-2; D gene uncertain. The CDR3 extends over 14 amino acids. In germline, CDR1 is MDHEN, CDR2 SYDVKM. V was trimmed by 5 bases and J by 6 bases, leaving 16 bases between them.

In its sample, this clone was seen a few times. The chain links TRBV6-8 to TRBJ2-4; D not certain. The germline gives CDR1 MNHGY, CDR2 SAAAGT. With 5 bases removed from V and 0 bases from J, the gap between germline ends came to 20 bases. The CDR3 is 18 residues long. The CDR3 nucleotides read TGTGCCAGCAGTAATAGGGCCACTGCGGCCCTAGCCAAAAACATTCAGTACTTC. This gives the protein CASSNRATAALAKNIQYF.

This clone was detected only a few times. The gene calls are TRBV9 and TRBJ2-7, with 9 bases lining up with TRBD1. The J segment lost 2 bases and the V segment lost 3 bases, leaving 15 bases of the junction unmatched. CDR3 size: 18 residues. Germline V gives CDR1 SGDLS, CDR2 YYNGEE. The chain's CDR3 is CASSADVDRQGVAYEQYF. The CDR3 DNA is TGTGCCAGCAGCGCCGACGTAGACCGACAGGGGGTCGCCTACGAGCAGTACTTC.

The J gene is TRBJ1-5, the V gene TRBV19; unclear D gene. With 0 bases removed from V and 5 bases from J, the gap between germline ends came to 8 bases. Germline CDR1 reads LNHDA; CDR2 reads SQIVND (reference sequence). There are 14 residues in the CDR3. The CDR3 DNA sequence: TGTGCCAGTAGTATAGATAGGTACTATCAGCCCCAGCATTTT. Amino acids: CASSIDRYYQPQHF.

This clone was counted a few times. The V gene is TRBV9, the J gene TRBJ2-5, with D uncertain. The CDR3 is 13 residues long. V shed 4 bases and J shed 4 bases, with 11 bases lying between them. CDR1 is SGDLS, CDR2 YYNGEE, per germline. For the CDR3, the DNA is TGTGCCAGCAGCCCCGGTGGGCCAGAGACCCAGTACTTC. It specifies CASSPGGPETQYF. The full variable domain, its missing parts supplied by reference TRBV9 and TRBJ2-5, is DSGVTQTPKHLITATGQRVTLRCSPRSGDLSVYWYQQSLDQGLQFLIQYYNGEERAKGNILERFSAQQFPDLHSELNLSSLELGDSALYFCASSPGGPETQYFGPGTRLLVL.

The gene calls are TRBV14 and TRBJ2-3; D tentatively fits TRBD1 or TRBD2 (5 bases each). The germline V and J ends were trimmed by 0 bases and 1 base, with 20 bases remaining between them. CDR1 is SGHDN and CDR2 is FVKESK in the germline V gene. This CDR3 region has 19 residues. This chain's CDR3 is CASSQDPWGIGRGTDTQYF. As DNA, the CDR3 is TGTGCCAGCAGCCAAGATCCTTGGGGGATCGGCAGGGGCACAGATACGCAGTATTTT.

The V gene is TRBV5-1, the J gene TRBJ2-2; 7 positions match TRBD1. V was clipped by 2 bases and J by 3 bases; unmatched bases: 7. CDR1 and CDR2 from the germline V gene are SGHRS and YFSETQ. This CDR3 has 16 residues. CDR3 loop: CASSFRQGGDTGELFF. CDR3 nucleotides: TGCGCCAGCAGCTTTAGACAGGGCGGTGACACCGGGGAGCTGTTTTTT.

The chain combines TRBV5-1 with TRBJ2-3; possible D gene TRBD2, 5 bases. Germline V lookup: CDR1 SGHRS, CDR2 YFSETQ. This CDR3 spans 15 amino acids. V lost 4 bases and J 2 bases, leaving 14 bases between the germline ends. CDR3 region: CASSLEGRSTDTQYF. In DNA, the CDR3 is TGCGCCAGCAGCCTCGAGGGCAGGTCCACAGATACGCAGTATTTT.

This clone was seen just once. The V and J genes are TRBV5-1 and TRBJ1-3, with D unclear. The CDR3 extends over 14 amino acids. Germline V gives CDR1 SGHRS, CDR2 YFSETQ. Trimming stripped 4 bases from V and 3 bases from J, with 11 bases between. The CDR3 coding sequence is TGCGCCAGCAGCGAGGTTCTTTTTGGAAACACCATATATTTT. The encoded protein is CASSEVLFGNTIYF. Using reference TRBV5-1 and TRBJ1-3 for the parts outside the CDR3, the full variable domain is KAGVTQTPRYLIKTRGQQVTLSCSPISGHRSVSWYQQTPGQGLQFLFEYFSETQRNKGNFPGRFSGRQFSNSRSEMNVSTLELGDSALYLCASSEVLFGNTIYFGEGSWLTVV.

The chain joins TRBV19 to TRBJ1-6, with D perhaps matching TRBD1 (5 bases). CDR3 size: 14 residues. V dropped 10 bases and J dropped 9 bases, with 19 bases sitting between them. Germline V lookup: CDR1 LNHDA, CDR2 SQIVND (reference sequence). The CDR3 spells CATRVRGEASPLHF. The CDR3 DNA sequence: TGTGCCACCAGGGTGAGGGGTGAGGCTTCACCCCTCCACTTT.

In this sample, this clone turned up a few times. The chain joins TRBV11-3 to TRBJ2-1; TRBD2 matches at 7 bases. There are 16 residues in the CDR3. The V gene end was trimmed by 5 bases and the J gene end by 8 bases; junction bases not matched to a gene: 15. The germline gives CDR1 SGHNT, CDR2 YENEEA. CDR3 nucleotides: TGTGCCAGCAGCCCCAAAGTTGGGGACTATCTCGATGAGCAGTTCTTC. It translates to CASSPKVGDYLDEQFF. Together with reference TRBV11-3 and TRBJ2-1, the CDR3 gives the full variable domain: EAGVVQSPRYKIIEKKQPVAFWCNPISGHNTLYWYLQNLGQGPELLIRYENEEAVDDSQLPKDRFSAERLKGVDSTLKIQPAELGDSAVYLCASSPKVGDYLDEQFFGPGTRLTVL.

The V and J genes are TRBV18 and TRBJ2-1; maybe TRBD2 (5 bases). This CDR3 has 13 amino acids. Germline CDR1 and CDR2: KGHSH and LQKENI. V lost 2 bases, J lost 5 bases, and 7 bases lay in between. Here the CDR3 DNA reads TGTGCCAGCTCACCAGGGAGTGACAATGAGCAGTTCTTC. Protein: CASSPGSDNEQFF.

This rearrangement joins TRBV14 to TRBJ1-5; unclear D gene. This CDR3 is 13 amino acids long. V was clipped by 5 bases and J by 7 bases, with 12 bases between them. Germline V gene data show CDR1 as SGHDN and CDR2 as FVKESK. CDR3 residues: CASSLGYEQPQHF. CDR3 DNA: TGTGCCAGCAGCTTAGGGTACGAGCAGCCCCAGCATTTT.

The chain couples TRBV19 to TRBJ2-7; TRBD2 might be the D (5 bases). The CDR3 extends over 14 amino acids. Per the germline V gene, CDR1 is LNHDA and CDR2 is SQIVND (reference sequence). The ends were cut back, 7 bases at V and 3 bases at J, with 16 bases in the middle. The CDR3 reads CASTPSLGDYEQYF. CDR3 coding DNA: TGTGCCAGTACTCCCTCACTCGGGGACTACGAGCAGTACTTC.

This chain uses TRBV28 with TRBJ2-3; D gene ambiguous. The CDR3 covers 14 residues. V lost 2 bases and J 0 bases, leaving 6 bases between the germline ends. Germline V gives CDR1 MDHEN, CDR2 SYDVKM. CDR3 bases: TGTGCCAGCAGTTTACCAGGAAGCACAGATACGCAGTATTTT. Translated: CASSLPGSTDTQYF.

This clone was counted between two and nine times. The DNA is omitted, as the CDR3 cannot be located on it reliably, and the CDR3 follows TCRdb's listing. The gene calls are TRBV28 and TRBJ2-2; the tabulated D call, TRBD2, remains unverified against the DNA. The CDR3 contains 17 residues when both ends are counted. The germline V gene encodes CDR1 MDHEN and CDR2 SYDVKM. CDR3 sequence reads: CASSTSTSGMNTGELFF.

This clone was counted ten times or more. The rearrangement uses TRBV6-8 and TRBJ1-2, with 8 bases identical to TRBD1. Trimming cost V 0 bases and J 7 bases; bases outside gene matches: 1. The CDR3 runs 13 residues. Per germline, CDR1 MNHGY and CDR2 SAAAGT. CDR3 nucleotide sequence: TGTGCCAGCAGTTACTCGACAGGGGCTGGCTACACCTTC. Translated, it gives CASSYSTGAGYTF.

This clone came up a few times. The chain employs TRBV6-8 and TRBJ2-2, with 9 positions matching TRBD1. Trimming removed 11 bases from V and 3 bases from J; junction bases left unmatched: 4. Germline V gene data show CDR1 as MNHGY and CDR2 as SAAAGT. This CDR3 is built from 13 residues. The CDR3 sequence: CASRDRDTGELFF. The CDR3 DNA reads as TGTGCCTCAAGGGACAGGGACACCGGGGAGCTGTTTTTT.

The chain has TRBV27 and TRBJ2-3; no firm D call. The CDR3 has 15 residues. With 5 bases removed from V and 6 bases from J, the gap between germline ends came to 18 bases. The germline CDR1 and CDR2 sequences are MNHEY and SMNVEV (reference sequence). The CDR3 coding sequence is TGTGCCAGCAGTCCCACACCCTCCAGCCGGGATACGCAGTATTTT. It yields the protein CASSPTPSSRDTQYF.

This clone was counted a few times. The chain employs TRBV6-8 and TRBJ2-2, with D tentatively TRBD1 (5 bases). This CDR3 is 16 amino acids long. Germline V CDR1 and CDR2: MNHGY, SAAAGT. The V end was cut by 6 bases, the J end by 6 bases, with 20 bases between. CDR3 protein: CASRTLPGWGSGELFF. The CDR3 nucleotides are TGTGCCAGCAGAACCCTGCCTGGATGGGGCTCCGGGGAGCTGTTTTTT.

This clone was observed a handful of times. This chain connects TRBV6-8 to TRBJ2-1; TRBD2 matches 8 bases. The V gene end was trimmed by 2 bases and the J gene end by 5 bases; junction bases not matched to a gene: 5. CDR1 is MNHGY and CDR2 is SAAAGT in the germline V gene. This CDR3 contains 15 residues. CDR3: CASSYHGGGHNEQFF. CDR3 sequence (DNA): TGTGCCAGCAGTTACCATGGCGGGGGGCACAATGAGCAGTTCTTC.

This sequence joins TRBV9 and TRBJ2-3, with 15 nucleotides matching TRBD2. The CDR3 has 17 amino acids. Germline values: CDR1 SGDLS, CDR2 YYNGEE. With V trimmed by 3 bases and J by 0 bases, 2 bases remained unmatched. In DNA, the CDR3 is TGTGCCAGCAGCGGGACTAGCGGGGGGGCTAGCACAGATACGCAGTATTTT. This gives the protein CASSGTSGGASTDTQYF.